The T cell receptor (beta chain) described here comes from a study of blood T cell repertoires in COVID-19 (dated by TCRdb to 2020 to 2022). Concerning the study at large: Samples covering the acute and convalescent phases of COVID-19 were provided by collaborators in the United States, Italy and Spain. The prospective study material was composed of cDNA or gDNA derived from T cells, B-cell-depleted T cells, or PBMCs. A freely available public database, intended as a resource for researchers studying the immune response to SARS-CoV-2, is where the repertoires were released. The samples were drawn from the first 160 participants of the ongoing ImmuneRACE study and from some 1,300 subjects provided by 6 global collaborators. Subjects who had been exposed to COVID-19, were actively infected with it, or had recovered from it provided the deeply sampled blood TCRbeta repertoires that made up the dataset. HLA class I and class II types, where available, came from metadata supplied by the sample provider rather than from assay-based typing. Sample metadata almost always included a de-identified subject ID, COVID-19 status, age in years and sex.

Findings and caveats that apply to the study as a whole: The amount of clinical and demographic metadata varied by source and participant and was provided uncurated.

Collaborating institutions collected whole blood in K2EDTA tubes following their own protocols. For TCRbeta analysis, collaborator samples were shipped as frozen whole blood, as isolated PBMCs, or as DNA extracted from either sample type. CDR3 length: 15 amino acids, cysteine to phenylalanine. The sequence is cut down to CDR3 DNA, 45 bases in frame from base 1. The germline V gene provides CDR1 SNHLY and CDR2 FYNNEI. V and J are truncated by 7 bases and 0 bases respectively, leaving an intervening sequence of 13 bases. TCRbeta CDR3 regions were amplified from genomic DNA by means of the immunoSEQ Assay, a bias-controlled multiplex PCR. On the study's bioinformatics: Within the assay, amplification of reference gene primers was used to estimate how many nucleated cells each sample contained. To quantify the absolute abundance of each unique TCRbeta CDR3 rearrangement, sequence reads were collapsed and filtered. Productive Simpson clonality was computed per sample as the square root of Simpson's diversity index over productive rearrangements. Sourced from immuneACCESS, this table was stored by TCRdb with only in-frame sequences that have V and J called. A share of the clones is absent; for the studies checked, an unresolved V gene accounts for under half, and the remainder has no known explanation. V, J and clone size are those of that table, while D and trimming were read from the DNA. For this sample the table gives some 200,000 clones, of which approximately 86% were detected only once. The ten largest clones add up to 2.7% of the sample.

With respect to this clone: No cognate antigen has been identified for it. No clone much larger than this one lies a single base away; base qualities are absent.

Sequenced input: peripheral blood. The clonotype comes from a man aged 40-49 years with active or convalescent COVID-19. The rearrangement combines TRBV2 with TRBJ1-5; the D gene is possibly TRBD1, with 6 bases matching. The CDR3 reads CASTPQGNSNQPQHF. The nucleotides are TGTGCCAGCACCCCCCAGGGGAATAGCAATCAGCCCCAGCATTTT.